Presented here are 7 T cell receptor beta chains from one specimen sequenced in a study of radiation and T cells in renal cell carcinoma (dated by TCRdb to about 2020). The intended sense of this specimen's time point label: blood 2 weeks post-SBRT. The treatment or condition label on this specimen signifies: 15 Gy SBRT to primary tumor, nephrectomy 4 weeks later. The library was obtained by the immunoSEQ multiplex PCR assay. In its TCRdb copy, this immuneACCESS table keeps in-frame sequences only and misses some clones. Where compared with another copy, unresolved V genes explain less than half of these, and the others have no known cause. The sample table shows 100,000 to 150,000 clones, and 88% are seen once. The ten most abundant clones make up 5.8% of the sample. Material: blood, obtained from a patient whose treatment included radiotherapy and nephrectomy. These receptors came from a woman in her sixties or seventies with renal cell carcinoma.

In nucleotides, the CDR3 is TGTGCCAGTAGTATGAGGGGGGGCCCTCCTTTCGGCAATGAGCAGTTCTTC. As protein: CASSMRGGPPFGNEQFF. The chain carries TRBV19 and TRBJ2-1, with D perhaps matching TRBD2 (7 bases). The CDR3 contains 17 residues. CDR1 is LNHDA and CDR2 is SQIVND in the germline V gene (reference sequence). V dropped 3 bases and J dropped 6 bases, with 21 bases sitting between them.

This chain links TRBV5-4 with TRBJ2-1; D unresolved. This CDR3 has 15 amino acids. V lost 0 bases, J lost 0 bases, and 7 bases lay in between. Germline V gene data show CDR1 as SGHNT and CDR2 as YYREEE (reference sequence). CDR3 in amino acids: CASSLDTGSYNEQFF. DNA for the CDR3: TGTGCCAGCAGCTTGGACACGGGCTCCTACAATGAGCAGTTCTTC.

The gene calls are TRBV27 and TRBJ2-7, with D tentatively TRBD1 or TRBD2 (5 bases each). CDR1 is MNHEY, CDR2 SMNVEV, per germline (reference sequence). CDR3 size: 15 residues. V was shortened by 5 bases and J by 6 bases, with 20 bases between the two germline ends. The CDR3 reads CASSLRDAVIVEQYF. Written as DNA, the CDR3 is TGTGCCAGCAGTCTCCGGGACGCCGTGATCGTCGAGCAGTACTTC.

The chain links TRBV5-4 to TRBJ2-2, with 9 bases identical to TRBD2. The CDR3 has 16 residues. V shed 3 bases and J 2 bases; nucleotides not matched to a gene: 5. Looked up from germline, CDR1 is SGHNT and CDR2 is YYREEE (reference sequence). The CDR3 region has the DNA TGTGCCAGCAGCTATTTAGCGGGGGTCAACACCGGGGAGCTGTTTTTT. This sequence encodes CASSYLAGVNTGELFF.

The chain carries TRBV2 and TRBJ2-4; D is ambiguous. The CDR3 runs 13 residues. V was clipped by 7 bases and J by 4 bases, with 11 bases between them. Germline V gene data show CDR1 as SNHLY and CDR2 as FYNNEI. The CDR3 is CASKQEYKNIQYF. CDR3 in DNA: TGTGCCAGCAAGCAGGAGTATAAAAACATTCAGTACTTC.

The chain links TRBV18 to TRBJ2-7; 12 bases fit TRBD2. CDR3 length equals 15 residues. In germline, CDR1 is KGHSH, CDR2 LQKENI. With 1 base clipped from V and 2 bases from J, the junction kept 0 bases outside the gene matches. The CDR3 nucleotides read TGTGCCAGCTCACCACGGACTAGCGGGGCCTACGAGCAGTACTTC. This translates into CASSPRTSGAYEQYF.

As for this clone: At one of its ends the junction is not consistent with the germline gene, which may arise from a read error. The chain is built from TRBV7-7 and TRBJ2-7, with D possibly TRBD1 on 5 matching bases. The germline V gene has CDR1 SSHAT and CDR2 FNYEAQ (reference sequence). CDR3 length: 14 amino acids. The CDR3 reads CASSPAPGSYEQYF. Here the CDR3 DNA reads TGTGCTAGCAGCCCCGCCCCAGGGTCCTACGAGCAGTACTTC.